Following are 30 T cell receptor beta chains from one sample sequenced in a study of response to subunit inactivated influenza vaccine. MiXCR, run by TCRdb on the RT-PCR reads, gives a single entry per CDR3 protein. The sample has just under 550,000 distinct CDR3 sequences; approximately 24% are singletons. The data were also submitted as part of a second study, on T cells expressing NK-cell markers. That study reports: For TCR beta, cDNA was produced by 5'RACE template switching with UMIs.

The sample consisted of CD4+ T cells sorted from PBMCs, taken about 12 days after vaccination. The receptors shown here come from a man aged 50 to 60 who received an inactivated influenza vaccine.

The chain employs TRBV3-1 and TRBJ2-5; no clear D. The V gene's germline CDR1 is LGHDT and CDR2 YNNKEL (reference sequence). With 3 bases removed from V and 0 bases from J, the gap between germline ends came to 8 bases. The CDR3 spans 14 residues. The CDR3 loop reads CASSHAQYQETQYF. The DNA for the CDR3 is TGTGCCAGCAGCCACGCGCAGTACCAAGAGACCCAGTACTTC.

This chain connects TRBV20-1 to TRBJ1-2; 7 bases line up with TRBD1. Trimming took 6 bases from V and 0 from J; bases not matched to a gene: 7. Per germline, CDR1 DFQATT and CDR2 SNEGSKA (reference sequence). This CDR3 region has 14 residues. CDR3 sequence: CSAEDRQTNYGYTF. CDR3 nucleotide sequence: TGCAGTGCCGAGGACAGGCAAACTAACTATGGCTACACCTTC.

The rearrangement links TRBV3-1 to TRBJ1-6; 7 positions match TRBD1. The junction had 4 bases not matched to a gene; V was cut back by 6 bases and J by 2 bases. CDR1 LGHDT and CDR2 YNNKEL come from the germline V gene (reference sequence). The CDR3 covers 15 residues. CDR3 in amino acids: CASRATGAYNSPLHF. CDR3 sequence (DNA): TGTGCCAGCAGAGCAACAGGGGCCTATAATTCACCCCTCCACTTT.

This clonotype was observed a handful of times. The V call is TRBV3-1, the J call TRBJ1-2; D gene uncertain. The CDR3 is made up of 14 amino acids. The germline V gene encodes CDR1 LGHDT and CDR2 YNNKEL (reference sequence). Trimming shortened V by 0 bases and J by 5 bases, and 10 bases separated the two germline ends. DNA of the CDR3: TGTGCCAGCAGCCAAGATTCCGGGCGGTATGGCTACACCTTC. It encodes CASSQDSGRYGYTF. Full variable domain (rest looked up from reference TRBV3-1 and TRBJ1-2): DTAVSQTPKYLVTQMGNDKSIKCEQNLGHDTMYWYKQDSKKFLKIMFSYNNKELIINETVPNRFSPKSPDKAHLNLHINSLELGDSAVYFCASSQDSGRYGYTFGSGTRLTVV.

This clonotype was observed a handful of times. The rearrangement links TRBV2 to TRBJ2-2; D remains unclear. V was pared by 7 bases and J by 0 bases, with 9 bases between. Germline V gene data show CDR1 as SNHLY and CDR2 as FYNNEI. The CDR3 contains 14 residues. As DNA, the CDR3 is TGTGCCAGCACCCCGTGGGCGAACACCGGGGAGCTGTTTTTT. It yields the protein CASTPWANTGELFF.

This chain uses TRBV29-1 with TRBJ2-3; no clear D gene. Germline loops: CDR1 SQVTM, CDR2 ANQGSEA. The CDR3 runs 13 residues. Trimming cost V 3 bases and J 2 bases, with 9 bases left between them. The CDR3 region has the DNA TGCAGCGTTGATGGTGGGCTCACAGATACGCAGTATTTT. It is translated as CSVDGGLTDTQYF.

In this sample, this clonotype turned up a few times. The J gene is TRBJ2-1, the V gene TRBV29-1; possible D gene TRBD2, 5 bases. Trimming shortened V by 6 bases and J by 3 bases, and 15 bases separated the two germline ends. The CDR3 totals 14 residues. Germline loops: CDR1 SQVTM, CDR2 ANQGSEA. The CDR3 here is CSVRAEALYNEQFF. The DNA of the CDR3 is TGCAGCGTGCGAGCGGAGGCACTCTACAATGAGCAGTTCTTC.

This clonotype was found a few times. The J gene is TRBJ2-2, the V gene TRBV20-1; maybe TRBD2 (6 bases). The CDR3 covers 18 residues. The V gene's germline CDR1 is DFQATT and CDR2 SNEGSKA (reference sequence). The ends were cut back, 0 bases at V and 0 bases at J, with 17 bases in the middle. The CDR3 DNA is TGCAGTGCTAGAGATCGGGTTAAGGGACTGGCGAACACCGGGGAGCTGTTTTTT. This codes for CSARDRVKGLANTGELFF.

The chain has TRBV20-1 and TRBJ2-7; 10 bases align to TRBD1. Germline V CDR1 and CDR2: DFQATT, SNEGSKA (reference sequence). CDR3 length equals 16 residues. V trimming: 4 bases; J trimming: 3 bases; junction bases outside the gene matches: 12. As DNA, the CDR3 is TGCAGTGCTACGACAGGGGGCTCGGGAGGATTCTACGAGCAGTACTTC. Translating gives CSATTGGSGGFYEQYF.

This clonotype was seen repeatedly, ten times or more. The chain uses TRBV2 and TRBJ2-1; 9 positions match TRBD2. The CDR3 contains 16 residues. Germline trimming cut 7 bases from V and 1 base from J; bases unmatched to any gene: 8. In germline, CDR1 is SNHLY, CDR2 FYNNEI. This CDR3 reads CASKGVGLASYNEQFF. CDR3 in DNA: TGTGCCAGCAAGGGGGTGGGACTAGCTTCCTACAATGAGCAGTTCTTC. The full variable domain, rest sourced from reference TRBV2 and TRBJ2-1, is EPEVTQTPSHQVTQMGQEVILRCVPISNHLYFYWYRQILGQKVEFLVSFYNNEISEKSEIFDDQFSVERPDGSNFTLKIRSTKLEDSAMYFCASKGVGLASYNEQFFGPGTRLTVL.

The rearrangement links TRBV6-2 or TRBV6-3 to TRBJ1-5; 11 bases match TRBD1. Germline V gene sequence: CDR1 MNHEY, CDR2 SVGEGT. V lost 7 bases to trimming and J lost 9 bases; unmatched junction nucleotides: 2. The CDR3 consists of 12 residues. The CDR3 reads CASKDRGRPQHF. CDR3 coding DNA: TGTGCCAGCAAGGACAGGGGGCGGCCCCAGCATTTT.

The sample holds a few counts of this clonotype. The genes are TRBV25-1 and TRBJ1-1; D is unclear. The CDR3 sequence is 13 residues long. Germline values: CDR1 MGHDK, CDR2 SYGVNS. V shed 6 bases and J shed 0 bases, with 8 bases lying between them. The CDR3 region is CASRLKMNTEAFF. CDR3 bases: TGTGCCAGCAGATTAAAAATGAACACTGAAGCTTTCTTT.

The chain has TRBV4-2 and TRBJ2-2; D is possibly TRBD2 (5 bases). The CDR3 covers 16 residues. Germline V gene data show CDR1 as LGHNA and CDR2 as YNFKEQ. V was trimmed by 1 base and J by 6 bases, leaving 15 bases between them. The CDR3 DNA reads TGTGCCAGCAGCCAAGGGCGGGCAGAACGGGCCGGGGAGCTGTTTTTT. Translation gives CASSQGRAERAGELFF.

The chain couples TRBV4-2 to TRBJ2-3; TRBD1 aligns across 9 bases. CDR1 is LGHNA and CDR2 is YNFKEQ in the germline V gene. J gave up 2 bases and V 4 bases, and 4 bases lay outside the gene matches. The length of the CDR3 is 15 residues. The CDR3 region has the DNA TGTGCCAGCAGCCCCCGACAGGGGGTCACAGATACGCAGTATTTT. Encoded protein: CASSPRQGVTDTQYF.

This clonotype was picked up a small number of times. The chain has TRBV6-2 or TRBV6-3 and TRBJ2-2, with 7 bases matching TRBD2. The CDR3 length is 15 residues. Trimming took 6 bases from V and 6 from J; bases not matched to a gene: 10. The V gene's germline CDR1 is MNHEY and CDR2 SVGEGT. The CDR3 protein is CASRRSSGGAGELFF. The CDR3 coding sequence is TGTGCCAGCAGGCGTTCTAGCGGCGGGGCCGGGGAGCTGTTTTTT.

V gene TRBV2 combines with J gene TRBJ2-2; D is possibly TRBD1 (5 bases). The germline V gene encodes CDR1 SNHLY and CDR2 FYNNEI. The CDR3 has 13 amino acids. V was trimmed by 4 bases and J by 8 bases, leaving 11 bases between them. This chain's CDR3 is CASSATGPGELFF. DNA of the CDR3: TGTGCCAGCAGTGCTACAGGTCCGGGGGAGCTGTTTTTT.

This clonotype was recorded a few times. V and J are TRBV9 and TRBJ1-1, with D hard to call. This CDR3 region has 15 residues. Germline-derived CDR1 and CDR2 are SGDLS and YYNGEE. V was clipped by 0 bases and J by 0 bases, with 9 bases between them. The DNA for the CDR3 is TGTGCCAGCAGCGTAGGGTCAGCCCTGAACACTGAAGCTTTCTTT. Translating gives CASSVGSALNTEAFF.

This CDR3 reads CASSVLAGANEQFF. CDR3 bases: TGTGCCAGTAGTGTTCTAGCGGGAGCCAATGAGCAGTTCTTC. The chain carries TRBV19 and TRBJ2-1, with TRBD2 identical over 10 bases. Germline trimming cut 5 bases from V and 6 bases from J; bases unmatched to any gene: 4. Looked up from germline, CDR1 is LNHDA and CDR2 is SQIVND (reference sequence). This CDR3 has 14 residues.

This chain uses TRBV6-2 or TRBV6-3 with TRBJ2-1, with 8 bases aligning to TRBD2. Germline V gene data show CDR1 as MNHEY and CDR2 as SVGEGT. J lost 9 bases, V lost 10 bases, and 11 bases had no gene match. The CDR3 is 13 residues long. The CDR3 spells CANPGLVHGEQFF. In DNA, the CDR3 is TGTGCCAATCCGGGACTAGTCCACGGTGAGCAGTTCTTC.

This clonotype has at least ten counts. This chain joins TRBV27 and TRBJ2-2; 7 nucleotides align to TRBD1. Germline V gene lookup returns CDR1 MNHEY and CDR2 SMNVEV (reference sequence). V trimming: 3 bases; J trimming: 1 base; junction bases outside the gene matches: 2. This CDR3 is built from 15 residues. This CDR3 reads CASSFRTGNTGELFF. The CDR3, as DNA: TGTGCCAGCAGTTTCCGGACAGGGAACACCGGGGAGCTGTTTTTT.

The V call is TRBV15, the J call TRBJ1-5; possible D gene TRBD1, 5 bases. CDR1 LNHNV and CDR2 YYDKDF come from the germline V gene (reference sequence). The CDR3 runs 16 residues. V was clipped by 1 base and J by 0 bases, with 10 bases between them. The CDR3 DNA is TGTGCCACCAGCAGAGCAAGGGACGTTAGCAATCAGCCCCAGCATTTT. Residues: CATSRARDVSNQPQHF.

This clonotype was observed a few times. The CDR3 DNA follows: TGTGCCAGCAGTGCTACAGGGTATTCGTCCTACAATGAGCAGTTCTTC. Translation gives CASSATGYSSYNEQFF. The V call is TRBV6-4, the J call TRBJ2-1; tentative D call: TRBD1 (6 bases). Germline V gene lookup returns CDR1 MRHNA and CDR2 SNTAGT. The CDR3 is 16 amino acids. V dropped 4 bases and J dropped 1 base, with 14 bases sitting between them.

The rearrangement uses TRBV4-1 and TRBJ2-1; 8 nucleotides align to TRBD1. Germline CDR1 is MGHRA and CDR2 is YSYEKL. After removal of 1 base from V and 4 bases from J, the junction contained 6 bases not matched to a gene. The CDR3 consists of 16 residues. The CDR3: CASSQATGDVYNEQFF. The CDR3 coding sequence is TGCGCCAGCAGCCAAGCGACAGGGGACGTATACAATGAGCAGTTCTTC.

This clonotype was counted a few times. The V gene is TRBV10-3, the J gene TRBJ2-1; 12 bases are shared with TRBD2. After removal of 5 bases from V and 6 bases from J, the junction contained 2 bases not matched to a gene. In germline, CDR1 is ENHRY, CDR2 SYGVKD. CDR3 length equals 14 residues. Here the CDR3 DNA reads TGTGCCATCAGTCTAGCGGGGGGGCGCAATGAGCAGTTCTTC. Its protein is CAISLAGGRNEQFF.

Only a few counts were recorded for this clonotype. This chain's CDR3 is CASNEGYRSTGEKLFF. The CDR3 bases are TGTGCCAGTAACGAGGGCTACCGCTCGACCGGTGAAAAACTGTTTTTT. V usage is TRBV28 and J usage is TRBJ1-4; D is ambiguous. The CDR3 spans 16 residues. Trimming shortened V by 9 bases and J by 7 bases, and 24 bases separated the two germline ends. Germline V gives CDR1 MDHEN, CDR2 SYDVKM.

This rearrangement joins TRBV5-1 to TRBJ2-7, with 9 bases that match TRBD1. The CDR3 is 14 amino acids. V lost 4 bases and J lost 12; bases outside the gene matches: 14. The germline gives CDR1 SGHRS, CDR2 YFSETQ. CDR3 amino acids: CASSQGTGNLLPYF. In nucleotides, the CDR3 is TGCGCCAGCAGCCAGGGGACAGGGAATTTGCTACCGTACTTC.

The chain couples TRBV6-1 to TRBJ2-2; weak D call: TRBD2 (6 bases). Germline CDR1 MNHNS, CDR2 SASEGT. This CDR3 is built from 13 residues. V was cut by 6 bases and J by 1 base, with 6 bases left in between. Here the CDR3 DNA reads TGTGCCAGCAGGGGGGGGAACACCGGGGAGCTGTTTTTT. Encoded protein: CASRGGNTGELFF.

With respect to this clonotype: A read error may explain this, as a much larger clone is one base away. The chain recombines TRBV5-1 with TRBJ2-7, with 10 bases aligning to TRBD1. Germline V CDR1 and CDR2: SGHRS, YFSETQ. The CDR3 length is 14 residues. CDR3 in DNA: TGCGCCAGCAGCCCGGACAGGGGGAACTACGAGCATTACTTC. Translating it yields CASSPDRGNYEHYF.

The chain carries TRBV4-2 and TRBJ2-5, with a tentative D call TRBD2 (5 bases). The CDR3 consists of 16 residues. Trimming pared 1 base from V and 2 bases from J, leaving 14 bases between. Germline-derived CDR1 and CDR2 are LGHNA and YNFKEQ. The CDR3 DNA is TGTGCCAGCAGCCAAGCCGGTAGCGCAGGACAAGAGACCCAGTACTTC. It yields the protein CASSQAGSAGQETQYF.

This clonotype has a count of ten or more. V is TRBV29-1 and J is TRBJ1-2; possibly TRBD1 for D (5 bases). The length of the CDR3 is 13 residues. From germline, CDR1 is SQVTM and CDR2 ANQGSEA. Trimming took 5 bases from V and 7 from J, leaving 17 bases between them. The CDR3 sequence: CSVLTDRGGGYTF. The CDR3 coding sequence is TGCAGCGTTCTAACAGACCGCGGGGGTGGCTACACCTTC.